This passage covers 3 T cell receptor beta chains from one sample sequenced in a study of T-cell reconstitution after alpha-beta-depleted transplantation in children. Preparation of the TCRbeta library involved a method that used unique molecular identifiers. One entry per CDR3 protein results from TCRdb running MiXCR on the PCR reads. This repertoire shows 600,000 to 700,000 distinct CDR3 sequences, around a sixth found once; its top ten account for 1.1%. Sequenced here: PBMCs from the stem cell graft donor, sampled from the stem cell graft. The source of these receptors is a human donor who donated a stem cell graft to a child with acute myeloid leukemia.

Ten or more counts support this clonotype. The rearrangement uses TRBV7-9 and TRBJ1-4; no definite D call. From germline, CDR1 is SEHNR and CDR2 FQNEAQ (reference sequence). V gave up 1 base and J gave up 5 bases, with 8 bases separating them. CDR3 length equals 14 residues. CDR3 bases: TGTGCCAGCAGCTTAGTCCCGGGAAATGAAAAACTGTTTTTT. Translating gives CASSLVPGNEKLFF.

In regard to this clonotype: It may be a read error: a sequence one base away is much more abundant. The CDR3 DNA is TGTTCCAGCAGCCCCCCGATTGAGTATTTTAGGGAAGCTTTCTTT. Amino acid sequence: CSSSPPIEYFREAFF. The chain combines TRBV7-9 with TRBJ1-1; D gene ambiguous. From germline, CDR1 is SEHNR and CDR2 FQNEAQ (reference sequence). CDR3 length equals 15 residues.

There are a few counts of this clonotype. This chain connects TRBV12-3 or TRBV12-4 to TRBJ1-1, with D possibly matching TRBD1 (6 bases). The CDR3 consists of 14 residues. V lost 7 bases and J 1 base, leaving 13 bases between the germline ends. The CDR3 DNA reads TGTGCCAGCACCGATGGGGGCGGGAACACTGAAGCTTTCTTT. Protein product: CASTDGGGNTEAFF.